Presented here are 25 T cell receptor beta chains from one specimen sequenced in a study of shared clonotypes between healthy human individuals. Assay: immunoSEQ multiplex PCR; the TCRdb copy retains only in-frame clones and omits some. The table records roughly 2 million clones, roughly 95% of them present only once. The material sequenced was naive CD4+ T cells sorted from blood. Specified subset: CD45RA+ positively selected. The receptors were gathered from a man in his late teens or twenties in good health.

The CDR3 DNA sequence: TGTGCCAGCAGTCGGACAGGGGCGGCATACGAGCAGTACTTC. It codes for CASSRTGAAYEQYF. V usage is TRBV6-5 and J usage is TRBJ2-7, with 9 positions matching TRBD1. With V trimmed by 5 bases and J by 4 bases, 6 bases remained unmatched. Germline CDR1 MNHEY, CDR2 SVGAGI. The CDR3 is 14 amino acids.

The chain employs TRBV10-3 and TRBJ1-4, with D perhaps TRBD1 (5 bases). Germline assignment: CDR1 ENHRY and CDR2 SYGVKD. Trimming removed 8 bases from V and 6 bases from J, with 13 bases in between. This CDR3 has 13 amino acids. The CDR3: CAIAPGLDEKLFF. CDR3 nucleotides: TGTGCCATCGCACCAGGGTTAGATGAAAAACTGTTTTTT.

This sequence joins TRBV6-5 and TRBJ2-2, with a weak D call TRBD1 (6 bases). CDR3 size: 15 residues. Germline CDR1 MNHEY, CDR2 SVGAGI. V lost 6 bases to trimming and J lost 5 bases, with 16 bases between them. CDR3 sequence: CASRKQGIVTGELFF. CDR3 bases: TGTGCCAGCAGGAAACAGGGAATTGTGACCGGGGAGCTGTTTTTT.

The chain combines TRBV19 with TRBJ2-5, with 9 bases matching TRBD1. Germline trimming cut 5 bases from V and 4 bases from J; bases unmatched to any gene: 5. The CDR3 is made up of 14 amino acids. Germline CDR1 is LNHDA and CDR2 is SQIVND (reference sequence). CDR3 coding DNA: TGTGCCAGTAGTGTACAGGGGGCCGTAGAGACCCAGTACTTC. It specifies CASSVQGAVETQYF.

This sequence joins TRBV6-5 and TRBJ2-2; no firm D call. The CDR3 is 13 amino acids. Per germline, CDR1 MNHEY and CDR2 SVGAGI. V was shortened by 7 bases and J by 0 bases, with 6 bases between the two germline ends. The DNA of the CDR3 is TGTGCCAGCATTGATTCGAACACCGGGGAGCTGTTTTTT. Translated, it gives CASIDSNTGELFF.

This sequence joins TRBV10-1 and TRBJ1-1; D is unclear. Germline CDR1 is WNHNN and CDR2 is SYGVQD (reference sequence). This CDR3 has 13 amino acids. The V end was cut by 4 bases, the J end by 1 base, with 7 bases between. For the CDR3, the DNA is TGCGCCAGCAGTGCGGCCGCGAACACTGAAGCTTTCTTT. Residues: CASSAAANTEAFF.

The CDR3 DNA sequence: TGCGCCAGCAGCTCCGGCTCGGCAGGGGGGCGAGAGACCCAGTACTTC. Amino acids: CASSSGSAGGRETQYF. The V call is TRBV5-1, the J call TRBJ2-5; maybe TRBD1 (7 bases). This CDR3 spans 16 amino acids. From germline, CDR1 is SGHRS and CDR2 YFSETQ. Trimming shortened V by 3 bases and J by 4 bases, and 19 bases separated the two germline ends.

The chain is built from TRBV6-1 and TRBJ2-5; TRBD1 agrees at 7 bases. Germline V gene lookup returns CDR1 MNHNS and CDR2 SASEGT. The junction had 9 bases not matched to a gene; V was cut back by 3 bases and J by 5 bases. The CDR3 contains 15 residues. CDR3 sequence (DNA): TGTGCCAGCAGTGATAAGGGGGCTGTGATGGAGACCCAGTACTTC. Translation gives CASSDKGAVMETQYF.

The chain uses TRBV10-1 and TRBJ2-3; TRBD2 aligns across 10 bases. Germline V gene lookup returns CDR1 WNHNN and CDR2 SYGVQD (reference sequence). This CDR3 is 14 amino acids long. J lost 0 bases, V lost 8 bases, and 2 bases had no gene match. CDR3 nucleotides: TGCGCCAGCGCTAGCGGGGGAAGCACAGATACGCAGTATTTT. Its translation: CASASGGSTDTQYF.

On this clone itself: The sample holds other DNA sequences that translate to the same CDR3. The CDR3 region is CASSFRATGELFF. CDR3 nucleotides: TGCGCCAGCAGCTTTCGAGCGACCGGGGAGCTGTTTTTT. V and J are TRBV5-1 and TRBJ2-2; D uncertain. The germline V gene encodes CDR1 SGHRS and CDR2 YFSETQ. The CDR3 totals 13 residues. The V gene lost 2 bases and the J gene lost 5 bases, with 7 bases spanning the gap.

This clone occurred a few times. This chain links TRBV18 with TRBJ2-3; 8 nucleotides align to TRBD1. Per the germline V gene, CDR1 is KGHSH and CDR2 is LQKENI. The CDR3 is made up of 16 amino acids. The V and J ends lost 3 bases and 4 bases, in that order; junction bases with no gene match: 9. The CDR3 nucleotides are TGTGCCAGCTCACCCAATAGGGACAGGAGGGCAGATACGCAGTATTTT. The encoded protein is CASSPNRDRRADTQYF.

Points on this clone: The sample holds other DNA sequences that translate to the same CDR3. V and J are TRBV18 and TRBJ2-3; tentatively, D is TRBD1 or TRBD2 (5 bases each). CDR3 length equals 13 residues. The V and J ends lost 0 bases and 5 bases respectively, with 6 bases between them. Germline V CDR1 and CDR2: KGHSH, LQKENI. DNA of the CDR3: TGTGCCAGCTCACCACCGGGGGAAGATACGCAGTATTTT. Amino acid sequence: CASSPPGEDTQYF.

The chain links TRBV6-6 to TRBJ1-1; no clear D. CDR3 length: 13 residues. CDR1 is MNHNY and CDR2 is SVGAGI in the germline V gene (reference sequence). The V gene lost 7 bases and the J gene lost 7 bases, with 16 bases spanning the gap. DNA of the CDR3: TGTGCCAGCATCACTACGGTGGAGGGTGAAGCTTTCTTT. Translating gives CASITTVEGEAFF.

The rearrangement joins TRBV27 to TRBJ1-2; D remains ambiguous. The germline V gene has CDR1 MNHEY and CDR2 SMNVEV (reference sequence). CDR3 length: 14 residues. Trimming removed 5 bases from V and 7 bases from J, with 17 bases in between. The CDR3 DNA follows: TGTGCCAGCAGTGAGACCTGGGCCCGGGGTGGCTACACCTTC. As protein: CASSETWARGGYTF.

The rearrangement joins TRBV2 to TRBJ1-1, with D uncertain. Trimming left V 8 bases short and J 8 bases short, with 9 bases between. The CDR3 extends over 10 amino acids. CDR1 SNHLY and CDR2 FYNNEI come from the germline V gene. The CDR3 nucleotides read TGTGCCAGCGCAAGGACCGAAGCTTTCTTT. Amino acid sequence: CASARTEAFF. Full variable domain (missing parts from reference TRBV2 and TRBJ1-1): EPEVTQTPSHQVTQMGQEVILRCVPISNHLYFYWYRQILGQKVEFLVSFYNNEISEKSEIFDDQFSVERPDGSNFTLKIRSTKLEDSAMYFCASARTEAFFGQGTRLTVV.

The V call is TRBV29-1, the J call TRBJ1-1; D possibly corresponds to TRBD1 (5 bases). This CDR3 comprises 13 residues. The germline V gene encodes CDR1 SQVTM and CDR2 ANQGSEA. V lost 3 bases to trimming and J lost 6 bases, with 14 bases between them. The CDR3 DNA follows: TGCAGCGTTGAGATGGCAGGGAGGGCTGAAGCTTTCTTT. Protein sequence: CSVEMAGRAEAFF.

The chain couples TRBV5-1 to TRBJ1-3; D gene uncertain. The CDR3 is made up of 15 amino acids. The V end lost 4 bases, the J end lost 0 bases, and 11 bases lay between the germline ends. Germline CDR1 reads SGHRS; CDR2 reads YFSETQ. The CDR3 coding sequence is TGCGCCAGCAGCCTCGACGGGCTCTCTGGAAACACCATATATTTT. Translating it yields CASSLDGLSGNTIYF.

The table lists this clone with a count of one. The chain combines TRBV10-2 with TRBJ2-2, with D perhaps TRBD1 (5 bases). CDR1 WSHSY and CDR2 SAAADI come from the germline V gene. V was shortened by 8 bases and J by 0 bases, with 19 bases between the two germline ends. The CDR3 has 17 residues. The CDR3 DNA is TGCGCCAGCGGGCAGGGCCCAGCCGTACCGAACACCGGGGAGCTGTTTTTT. Translated: CASGQGPAVPNTGELFF.

With regard to this clone: Additional DNA sequences in this sample encode the identical CDR3. V and J are TRBV6-1 and TRBJ1-2, with a weak D call TRBD1 (6 bases). The V end lost 4 bases, the J end lost 3 bases, and 9 bases lay between the germline ends. CDR1 MNHNS and CDR2 SASEGT come from the germline V gene. The CDR3 is made up of 13 amino acids. The DNA for the CDR3 is TGTGCCAGCAGTGTCTCAGGGGACTATGGCTACACCTTC. Translated, it gives CASSVSGDYGYTF.

The chain is built from TRBV7-2 and TRBJ2-1; maybe TRBD1 (6 bases). Germline V gene lookup returns CDR1 SGHTA and CDR2 FQGNSA. V dropped 3 bases and J dropped 13 bases, with 10 bases sitting between them. The CDR3 runs to 11 residues. CDR3 bases: TGTGCCAGCAGCTTTGTAGGGGGACAGTTCTTC. Translating gives CASSFVGGQFF. Using reference TRBV7-2 and TRBJ2-1 for the parts outside the CDR3, the full variable domain is GAGVSQSPSNKVTEKGKDVELRCDPISGHTALYWYRQSLGQGLEFLIYFQGNSAPDKSGLPSDRFSAERTGGSVSTLTIQRTQQEDSAVYLCASSFVGGQFFGPGTRLTVL.

J is TRBJ1-2 and V is TRBV6-1; tentative D call: TRBD1 (6 bases). V lost 7 bases and J lost 3, with 15 bases in between. The V gene's germline CDR1 is MNHNS and CDR2 SASEGT. The CDR3 runs to 14 residues. The CDR3 DNA follows: TGTGCCAGCAAAAGGGACATAGGAGACTATGGCTACACCTTC. Its translation is CASKRDIGDYGYTF.

The chain is built from TRBV2 and TRBJ2-7; 8 nucleotides align to TRBD1. Germline-derived CDR1 and CDR2 are SNHLY and FYNNEI. V shed 4 bases, J shed 6 bases, and the junction held 11 bases outside the gene matches. This CDR3 region has 15 residues. The CDR3 loop reads CASSAETGVSVEQYF. In DNA form, the CDR3 reads TGTGCCAGCAGTGCTGAGACAGGGGTTAGCGTCGAGCAGTACTTC.

This chain links TRBV30 with TRBJ1-2; D is undetermined. Germline CDR1 is GTSNPN and CDR2 is SVGIG (reference sequence). CDR3 size: 12 residues. V lost 3 bases to trimming and J lost 7 bases, with 12 bases between them. CDR3 nucleotide sequence: TGTGCCTGGAGCCCAAGTCGAGGTGGCTACACCTTC. Its translation is CAWSPSRGGYTF. The full variable domain, in which reference TRBV30 and TRBJ1-2 provide the parts outside the CDR3, is SQTIHQWPATLVQPVGSPLSLECTVEGTSNPNLYWYRQAAGRGLQLLFYSVGIGQISSEVPQNLSASRPQDRQFILSSKKLLLSDSGFYLCAWSPSRGGYTFGSGTRLTVV.

The chain uses TRBV5-4 and TRBJ1-1; D is perhaps TRBD1 (6 bases). The V gene lost 1 base and the J gene lost 7 bases, with 17 bases spanning the gap. This CDR3 contains 15 residues. In germline, CDR1 is SGHNT, CDR2 YYREEE (reference sequence). CDR3 sequence reads: CASSLRKAGGIEAFF. CDR3 in DNA: TGTGCCAGCAGCTTGAGGAAGGCCGGGGGCATTGAAGCTTTCTTT.

The chain links TRBV7-6 to TRBJ2-2; no clear D. The V gene lost 5 bases and the J gene lost 1 base, with 8 bases spanning the gap. The CDR3 consists of 14 residues. From germline, CDR1 is SGHVS and CDR2 FNYEAQ. DNA for the CDR3: TGTGCCAGCAGCCCATTAGAGAACACCGGGGAGCTGTTTTTT. As protein: CASSPLENTGELFF.